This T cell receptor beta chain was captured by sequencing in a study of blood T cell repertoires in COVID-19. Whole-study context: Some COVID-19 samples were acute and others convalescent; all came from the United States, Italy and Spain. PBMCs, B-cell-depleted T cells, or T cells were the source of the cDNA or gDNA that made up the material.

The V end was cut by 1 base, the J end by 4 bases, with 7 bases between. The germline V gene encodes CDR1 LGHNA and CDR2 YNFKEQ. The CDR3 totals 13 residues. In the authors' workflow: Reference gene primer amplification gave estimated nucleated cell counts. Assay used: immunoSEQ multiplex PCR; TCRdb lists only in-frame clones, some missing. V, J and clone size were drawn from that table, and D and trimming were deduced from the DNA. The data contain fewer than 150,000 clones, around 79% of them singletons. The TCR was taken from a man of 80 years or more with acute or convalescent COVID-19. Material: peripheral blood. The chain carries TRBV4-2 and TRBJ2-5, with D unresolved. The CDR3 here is CASSQGGGETQYF. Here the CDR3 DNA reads TGTGCCAGCAGCCAAGGTGGCGGAGAGACCCAGTACTTC.